This T cell receptor (beta chain) was recovered during a study of blood T cell repertoires in COVID-19. The overall study: Sites across the United States, Italy and Spain contributed samples from acute and convalescent COVID-19. PBMCs, B-cell-depleted T cells, or T cells provided the cDNA or gDNA that made up the material.

V lost 2 bases, J lost 2 bases, and 10 bases lay in between. The CDR3 has 14 residues. The germline V gene has CDR1 MDHEN and CDR2 SYDVKM. Original methodology: Scientists estimated how many nucleated cells there were by amplifying reference gene primers. Profiled with immunoSEQ multiplex PCR; TCRdb holds only in-frame clones, not every one. D and trimming were read from the DNA, whereas the V and J calls and clone size are those reported in that table. Of some 150,000 clones in the sample, approximately 86% were seen once. The chain recombines TRBV28 with TRBJ2-7, with TRBD1 as a possible D gene (6 bases). What was sequenced was peripheral blood. This TCR was recovered from a woman aged 55-69 years with acute or convalescent COVID-19. This chain's CDR3 is CASSLMGAAYEQYF. The CDR3 nucleotides are TGTGCCAGCAGTTTAATGGGGGCAGCCTACGAGCAGTACTTC.